One TCR beta chain is described in this entry. Its antigen is unknown. TCRdb re-derived calls from the reads in MiXCR, one entry per CDR3 protein. This sample yields about 770,000 distinct CDR3 sequences, of which about 29% are seen a single time; around 13% belongs to the top ten. The source of the sample is a study of T cell repertoires in cytomegalovirus infection. Germline V CDR1 and CDR2: MDHEN, SYDVKM. V was clipped by 4 bases and J by 4 bases, with 14 bases between them. The CDR3 is 15 amino acids. This clonotype was sampled from a human donor in good health (CMV status not recorded). Some clones in this sample may be carry-over from other donors' samples. Sequenced material: cultured CD8+ T cells from PBMCs, taken from culture after CMV antigen stimulation. The J gene is TRBJ2-1, the V gene TRBV28; D tentatively fits TRBD1 or TRBD2 (5 bases each). The CDR3 region is CASSSGTLMYNEQFF. CDR3 nucleotide sequence: TGTGCCAGCAGTTCCGGGACGTTAATGTACAATGAGCAGTTCTTC. The complete variable domain, with remaining parts taken from reference TRBV28 and TRBJ2-1, reads DVKVTQSSRYLVKRTGEKVFLECVQDMDHENMFWYRQDPGLGLRLIYFSYDVKMKEKGDIPEGYSVSREKKERFSLILESASTNQTSMYLCASSSGTLMYNEQFFGPGTRLTVL.